Sequencing of this T cell receptor beta chain was carried out in a study of CD8 T cells in Susac syndrome. TCR beta was sequenced from blood CD8+ and CD4+ T cells. With random hexamers, reverse transcription was performed on about 0.45 to 1 ug of RNA. TCRdb itself ran the immunoSEQ multiplex PCR reads through MiXCR, one entry per CDR3 protein. The sample has approximately 65,000 distinct CDR3 sequences; more than 80% are singletons. V lost 4 bases and J 0 bases, leaving 10 bases between the germline ends. The CDR3 consists of 14 residues. Per the germline V gene, CDR1 is SNHLY and CDR2 is FYNNEI. Sequencing input: CD8+ T cells from PBMCs. This TCR derives from a human donor in good health. This chain joins TRBV2 and TRBJ2-7; D not certain. The CDR3 is CASSVTVNSYEQYF. The CDR3, as DNA: TGTGCCAGCAGTGTCACAGTAAACTCCTACGAGCAGTACTTC.